These T cell receptor beta chains were read from a single sample in a study of CD8+ T cells in alopecia areata. Produced via immunoSEQ multiplex PCR; TCRdb's table is partial and in-frame only. Of about 76,000 clones detected, 60% to 70% appear once; the ten largest clones hold around 22%. The sequencing used CD8+ T cells sorted from blood, collected at week 24, from a patient treated with tofacitinib. These receptors came from a human donor with alopecia areata. Both conserved end residues are part of each CDR3. Fields, in order: CDR3 DNA, CDR3 protein, clone size, D gene, J gene, V gene. D genes are given only for firm matches. Not every row has a clone size; where given, it reads once, few, many or a size class.

TGTGCCAGCAATCTACCGGGACAGGCCGTTAATAGCAATCAGCCCCAGCATTTT | CASNLPGQAVNSNQPQHF | - | TRBD1 | TRBJ1-5 | TRBV28
TGTGCCGGTTCGGGACAGCCATTTGAGGATACGCAGTATTTT | CAGSGQPFEDTQYF | - | TRBD1 | TRBJ2-3 | TRBV28
TGCGCCAGCAGCTTGCAAGGGTCCTACGAGCAGTACTTC | CASSLQGSYEQYF | - | - | TRBJ2-7 | TRBV5-1
TGTGCCAGCTCACCAGAAGGACTAGCTGGGGGAAAGACCCAGTACTTC | CASSPEGLAGGKTQYF | - | TRBD2 | TRBJ2-5 | TRBV18
TGCGCCAGCAGCTTGTCGCACAGGTACTATGGCTACACCTTC | CASSLSHRYYGYTF | - | - | TRBJ1-2 | TRBV5-1
TGCAGCGTTTCATGGACTAGCGGGGGGGATGAGCAGTTCTTC | CSVSWTSGGDEQFF | once | TRBD2 | TRBJ2-1 | TRBV29-1
TGTGCCAGCAGCCCTGGGGGCAGTTGGGCTTTCTTT | CASSPGGSWAFF | - | - | TRBJ1-1 | TRBV5-6
TGCAGCGCCAGGGATATCTACACGGGGGGATCAGATACGCAGTATTTT | CSARDIYTGGSDTQYF | - | TRBD2 | TRBJ2-3 | TRBV29-1
TGTGCCAGCAGTTTATTTCAGGGGACCACTGAAGCTTTCTTT | CASSLFQGTTEAFF | once | - | TRBJ1-1 | TRBV27
TGTGCCAGCAAAGAAGGCCCGGGACTATCAGTATATGAGCAGTTCTTC | CASKEGPGLSVYEQFF | - | TRBD2 | TRBJ2-1 | TRBV2
TGTGCCAGTAGTACCGGACAGGGGATTTACGAGCAGTACTTC | CASSTGQGIYEQYF | - | TRBD1 | TRBJ2-7 | TRBV19
TGTGCCAGCAGCCTACTTAGCGGGAACACAGATACGCAGTATTTT | CASSLLSGNTDTQYF | few | TRBD2 | TRBJ2-3 | TRBV7-9
TGTGCCAGCAGTGACCCCCGGACGAACTCTGAAGCTTTCTTT | CASSDPRTNSEAFF | few | - | TRBJ1-1 | TRBV2
TGTGCCAGCAGCTTAACACCGAAAGGCTACGAGCAGTACTTC | CASSLTPKGYEQYF | - | - | TRBJ2-7 | TRBV7-9
TGCAGCGTTGCCGGGACAGCCTATGGCTACACCTTC | CSVAGTAYGYTF | - | TRBD1 | TRBJ1-2 | TRBV29-1
TGTGCCAGCAGCCGTTCTAGCGGGAGGTGGGATGAGCAGTTCTTC | CASSRSSGRWDEQFF | few | TRBD2 | TRBJ2-1 | TRBV7-8
TGCGCCAGCAGCTATGTCGAGACGAACACTGAAGCTTTCTTT | CASSYVETNTEAFF | - | - | TRBJ1-1 | TRBV5-1
TGTGCTAGTGGACCTGACAGAGGCCAAGAGACCCAGTACTTC | CASGPDRGQETQYF | - | - | TRBJ2-5 | TRBV12-5
TGTGCCAGCAGTTCCAGTCCGGTCAATGAGCAGTTCTTC | CASSSSPVNEQFF | - | - | TRBJ2-1 | TRBV2
TGTGCCAGCAGTTCCCCTGGACCAGCGGGGATAGATACGCAGTATTTT | CASSSPGPAGIDTQYF | few | TRBD2 | TRBJ2-3 | TRBV6-5
TGCAGCGTTGATTTCTTGGGGGAGGGCCCTGACAATGAGCAGTTCTTC | CSVDFLGEGPDNEQFF | - | TRBD2 | TRBJ2-1 | TRBV29-1
TGTGCCAGCAGCATCGGACAGTACTATGGCTACACCTTC | CASSIGQYYGYTF | - | - | TRBJ1-2 | TRBV6-5
TGTGCCAGCAGTTACGGACAGGGTTATGGCTACACCTTC | CASSYGQGYGYTF | - | TRBD1 | TRBJ1-2 | TRBV27
TGTGCCAGCAGCTTCACCCTGACAGGGGGGACCGGGGAGCTGTTTTTT | CASSFTLTGGTGELFF | - | TRBD1 | TRBJ2-2 | TRBV4-2
TGCAGCGTTGAAGAGGACAGGGGGCTGGAGACCCAGTACTTC | CSVEEDRGLETQYF | - | TRBD1 | TRBJ2-5 | TRBV29-1
TGTGCCAGCAGCTCAGAAACGATTACCGGGACTAACCCCTACGAGCAGTACTTC | CASSSETITGTNPYEQYF | few | TRBD2 | TRBJ2-7 | TRBV7-9
TGTGCCAGCAGTTACACGAGGGGAAGCACTGAAGCTTTCTTT | CASSYTRGSTEAFF | - | - | TRBJ1-1 | TRBV6-5
TGCAGCGTTGAAGTAGACGGAGCAGAGACCCAGTACTTC | CSVEVDGAETQYF | - | - | TRBJ2-5 | TRBV29-1
TGTGCCAGCAGTGAATTGGCGAGCGGGGGGGCCGCCGGGGAGCTGTTTTTT | CASSELASGGAAGELFF | - | TRBD2 | TRBJ2-2 | TRBV2
TGTGCCAGCAGTATTATAGGGGGCACTGAAGCTTTCTTT | CASSIIGGTEAFF | - | - | TRBJ1-1 | TRBV27
TGTGCCAGCAGGCTGGGACTAGCGGGGACAGATACGCAGTATTTT | CASRLGLAGTDTQYF | - | TRBD2 | TRBJ2-3 | TRBV6-5
TGCAGCGGGGGAGGGACCGAGCAGTTCTTC | CSGGGTEQFF | few | TRBD2 | TRBJ2-1 | TRBV29-1
TGTGCCACACTCGGGGGTGGGATTAACTATGGCTACACCTTC | CATLGGGINYGYTF | - | - | TRBJ1-2 | TRBV27
TGTGCCAGCAGCCATAGGGTAAGGGCCTACAATGAGCAGTTCTTC | CASSHRVRAYNEQFF | - | - | TRBJ2-1 | TRBV7-9
TGCGCCAGCAGCCAAGTCACTACTAATCAGCCCCAGCATTTT | CASSQVTTNQPQHF | - | - | TRBJ1-5 | TRBV4-1
TGTGCCAGCAGCATAGAGGCGGGTGACAATGAGCAGTTCTTC | CASSIEAGDNEQFF | - | - | TRBJ2-1 | TRBV7-9
TGTGCCAGCAGTTCGGAGGAGAGCTCCTACAATGAGCAGTTCTTC | CASSSEESSYNEQFF | few | - | TRBJ2-1 | TRBV28
TGTGCCAGCAGCTTAGAGGTAGCGGGAGCCGGGACCCAGTACTTC | CASSLEVAGAGTQYF | - | TRBD2 | TRBJ2-5 | TRBV13
TGTGCCAGCAGCTCCACCTACCCAGTGGCTAGCGGGAGGAATGAGCAGTTCTTC | CASSSTYPVASGRNEQFF | few | TRBD2 | TRBJ2-1 | TRBV7-9
TGTGCCAGCAGGATGGGGACTGAAGCTTTCTTT | CASRMGTEAFF | - | - | TRBJ1-1 | TRBV27
TGCGCCAGCAGCCAAGATCGGACTGAGTATTCACCCCTCCACTTT | CASSQDRTEYSPLHF | few | - | TRBJ1-6 | TRBV4-3
TGTGCCAGCAGCTCCACCCCAACACAGCCCCAGCATTTT | CASSSTPTQPQHF | few | - | TRBJ1-5 | TRBV7-9
TGTGCCAGCAGCGAGGGGACAGGTTTTATGAACACTGAAGCTTTCTTT | CASSEGTGFMNTEAFF | - | TRBD1 | TRBJ1-1 | TRBV9
TGTGCCAGCAGTTTGGGGTATGGCTACACCTTC | CASSLGYGYTF | - | - | TRBJ1-2 | TRBV27
TGTGCCACCAGCAGAGTAGTAGGGCTGCTCTATGGCTACACCTTC | CATSRVVGLLYGYTF | - | - | TRBJ1-2 | TRBV15
TGTGCCAGCAGTGAAGATACCACAGATACGCAGTATTTT | CASSEDTTDTQYF | - | - | TRBJ2-3 | TRBV6-4
TGTGCCAGCAGTTTTCACCAGGGGGATGGCTACACCTTC | CASSFHQGDGYTF | - | TRBD1 | TRBJ1-2 | TRBV28
TGCGCCAGCAGCTTGGTCGAGGTGACTGAAGCTTTCTTT | CASSLVEVTEAFF | - | - | TRBJ1-1 | TRBV5-1
TGTGCCACCAGCAGAGCCAGAACAGGGGGCTCCTACAATGAGCAGTTCTTC | CATSRARTGGSYNEQFF | - | TRBD1 | TRBJ2-1 | TRBV15
TGCGCCAGCAGCCAAATAGGGACAGAATACTACGAGCAGTACTTC | CASSQIGTEYYEQYF | - | TRBD1 | TRBJ2-7 | TRBV4-1
TGTGCCAGCGTGCGGAACACTGAAGCTTTCTTT | CASVRNTEAFF | - | - | TRBJ1-1 | TRBV7-6
TGTGCCAGCAGGCTAGCGGGGGGAGCCTACGAGCAGTACTTC | CASRLAGGAYEQYF | - | TRBD2 | TRBJ2-7 | TRBV6-5
TGCGCCAGCAGCCAAGATAGGATGGATAGTGCGGGGGAGCAGTACTTC | CASSQDRMDSAGEQYF | - | - | TRBJ2-7 | TRBV4-3